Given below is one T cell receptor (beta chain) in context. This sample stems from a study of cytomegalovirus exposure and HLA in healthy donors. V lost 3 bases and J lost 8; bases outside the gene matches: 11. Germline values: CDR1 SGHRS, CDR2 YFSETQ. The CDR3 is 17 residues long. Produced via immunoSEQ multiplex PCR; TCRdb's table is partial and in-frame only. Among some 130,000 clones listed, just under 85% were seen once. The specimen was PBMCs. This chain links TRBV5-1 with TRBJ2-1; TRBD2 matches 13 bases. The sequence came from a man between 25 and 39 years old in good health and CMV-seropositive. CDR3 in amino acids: CASSWGSTSGRLDEQFF. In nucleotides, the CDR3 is TGCGCCAGCAGCTGGGGGTCGACTAGCGGGAGGCTAGATGAGCAGTTCTTC.